The T cell receptor (beta chain) described here comes from a study of cytomegalovirus exposure and HLA in healthy donors. Trimming removed 7 bases from V and 6 bases from J; junction bases left unmatched: 9. Germline CDR1 SGHDN, CDR2 FVKESK. CDR3 length: 13 amino acids. Notes on the study in general: A few CMV-associated chains were confirmed in vitro to be specific for CMV antigens. Researchers left out some V segments, among them TRBV6-2 and TRBV6-3, as indistinguishable. Follow-up analysis later connected one missense variant in DCLRE1C with trimming of TCR beta V- and J-genes.

The PCR made use of 60 Vbeta and 13 Jbeta primers. Measured with immunoSEQ multiplex PCR; TCRdb has only the in-frame clones, and not every one. The sample has about 120,000 clones; more than 60% are singletons. Points on this clone: Its antigen is still unknown.

The TCR comes from a woman aged 40 to 49 in good health and CMV-seronegative. The sequenced material came from PBMCs. The chain carries TRBV14 and TRBJ2-7, with 7 bases lining up with TRBD1. The CDR3 sequence: CASNRQGTPEQYF. In DNA, the CDR3 is TGTGCCAGCAACCGACAGGGAACTCCCGAGCAGTACTTC. Full variable domain (remainder filled in from reference TRBV14 and TRBJ2-7): EAGVTQFPSHSVIEKGQTVTLRCDPISGHDNLYWYRRVMGKEIKFLLHFVKESKQDESGMPNNRFLAERTGGTYSTLKVQPAELEDSGVYFCASNRQGTPEQYFGPGTRLTVT.